This T cell receptor beta chain was sequenced during a study of identifying expanded T cells in peripheral blood. General study results and limits: Clone count variance between approximately 2-week samples rose with total template count. Technical replicates showed roughly 1.2 changed clones; about two weeks roughly 15; four weeks 19.

Trimming took 2 bases from V and 4 from J, leaving 11 bases between them. Per germline, CDR1 SQVTM and CDR2 ANQGSEA. The CDR3 loop spans 13 amino acids. About this clone: The antigen remains unidentified.

The protocol was immunoSEQ multiplex PCR, while the TCRdb copy is restricted to in-frame clones and leaves out a portion. The sample has 65,000 to 95,000 clones, roughly 90% seen once. V is TRBV29-1 and J is TRBJ1-1, with D possibly TRBD1 on 5 matching bases. The TCR was taken from a person aged 18-70 years in good health. Sample: blood. This chain's CDR3 is CSVEILRGTEAFF. The CDR3 bases are TGCAGCGTTGAAATCTTAAGGGGCACTGAAGCTTTCTTT.